What follows describes a single T cell receptor beta chain. These data are taken from a study of blood T cell repertoires in COVID-19. Study in general: The study drew acute and convalescent COVID-19 samples from the United States, Italy and Spain. PBMCs, B-cell-depleted T cells, or T cells provided the cDNA or gDNA that made up the material.

Per the authors' pipeline: Reference gene primer amplification gave nucleated cell count estimates. The protocol was immunoSEQ multiplex PCR, while the TCRdb copy is restricted to in-frame clones and leaves out a portion. Clonal size and the V and J genes are those of that table, whereas D and trimming came from the DNA. The table shows about 90,000 clones, with 60% to 80% occurring only once. CDR3 size: 16 residues. The germline V gene has CDR1 SGHRS and CDR2 YFSETQ. Losses at the gene ends were 3 bases for V and 3 bases for J; bases not matched to a gene: 6. V is TRBV5-1 and J is TRBJ2-1; TRBD2 agrees at 10 bases. The sequence derives from a woman of 80 years or more with acute or convalescent COVID-19. The specimen sequenced was peripheral blood. CDR3 region: CASSSQAGGLYNEQFF. CDR3 nucleotides: TGCGCCAGCAGCTCTCAAGCGGGGGGGCTCTACAATGAGCAGTTCTTC.